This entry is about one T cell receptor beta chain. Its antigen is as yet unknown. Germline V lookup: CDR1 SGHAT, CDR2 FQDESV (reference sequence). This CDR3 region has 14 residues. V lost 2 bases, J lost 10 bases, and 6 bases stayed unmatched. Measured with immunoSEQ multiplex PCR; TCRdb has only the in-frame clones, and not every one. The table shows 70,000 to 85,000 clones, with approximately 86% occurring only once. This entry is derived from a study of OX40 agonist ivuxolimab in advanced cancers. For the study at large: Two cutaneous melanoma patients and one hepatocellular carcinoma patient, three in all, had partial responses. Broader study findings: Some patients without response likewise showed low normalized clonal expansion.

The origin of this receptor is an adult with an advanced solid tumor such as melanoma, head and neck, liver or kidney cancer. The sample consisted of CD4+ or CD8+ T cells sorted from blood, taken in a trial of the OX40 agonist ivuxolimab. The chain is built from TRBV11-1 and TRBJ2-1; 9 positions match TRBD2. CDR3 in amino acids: CASSLSSGGQEQFF. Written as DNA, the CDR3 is TGTGCCAGCAGCTTATCCAGCGGGGGGCAGGAGCAGTTCTTC.